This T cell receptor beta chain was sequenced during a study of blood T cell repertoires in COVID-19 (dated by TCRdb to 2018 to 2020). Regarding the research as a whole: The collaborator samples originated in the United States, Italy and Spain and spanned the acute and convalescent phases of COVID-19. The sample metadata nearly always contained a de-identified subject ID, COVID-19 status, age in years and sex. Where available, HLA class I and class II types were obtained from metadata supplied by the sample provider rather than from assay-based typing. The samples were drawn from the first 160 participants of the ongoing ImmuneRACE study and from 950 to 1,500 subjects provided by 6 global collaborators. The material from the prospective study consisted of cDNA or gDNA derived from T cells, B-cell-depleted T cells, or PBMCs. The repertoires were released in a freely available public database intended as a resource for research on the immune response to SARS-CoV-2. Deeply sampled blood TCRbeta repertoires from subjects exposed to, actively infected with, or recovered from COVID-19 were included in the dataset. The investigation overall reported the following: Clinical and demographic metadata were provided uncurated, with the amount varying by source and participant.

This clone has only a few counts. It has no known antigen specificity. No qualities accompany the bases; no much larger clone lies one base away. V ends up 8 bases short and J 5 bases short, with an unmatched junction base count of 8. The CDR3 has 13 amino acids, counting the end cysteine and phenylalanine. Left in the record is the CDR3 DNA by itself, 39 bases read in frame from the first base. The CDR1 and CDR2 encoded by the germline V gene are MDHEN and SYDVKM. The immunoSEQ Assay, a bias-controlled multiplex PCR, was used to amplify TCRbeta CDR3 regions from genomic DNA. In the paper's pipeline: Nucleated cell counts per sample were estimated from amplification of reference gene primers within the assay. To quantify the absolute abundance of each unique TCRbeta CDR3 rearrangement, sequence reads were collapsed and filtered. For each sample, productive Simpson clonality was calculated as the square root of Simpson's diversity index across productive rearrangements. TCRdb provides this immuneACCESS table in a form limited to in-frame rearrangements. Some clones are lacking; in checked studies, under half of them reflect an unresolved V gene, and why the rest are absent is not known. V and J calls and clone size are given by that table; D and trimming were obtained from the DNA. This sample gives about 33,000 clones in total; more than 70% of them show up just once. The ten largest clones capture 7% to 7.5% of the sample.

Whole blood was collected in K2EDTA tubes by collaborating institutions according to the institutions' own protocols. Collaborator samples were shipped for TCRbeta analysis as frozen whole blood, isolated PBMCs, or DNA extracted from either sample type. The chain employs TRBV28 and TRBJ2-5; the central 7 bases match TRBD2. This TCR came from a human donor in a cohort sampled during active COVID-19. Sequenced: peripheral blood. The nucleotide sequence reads TGTGCCAGCGGATTGACTAGCCCGGAGACCCAGTACTTC. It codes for CASGLTSPETQYF. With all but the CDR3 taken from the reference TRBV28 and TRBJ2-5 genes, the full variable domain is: DVKVTQSSRYLVKRTGEKVFLECVQDMDHENMFWYRQDPGLGLRLIYFSYDVKMKEKGDIPEGYSVSREKKERFSLILESASTNQTSMYLCASGLTSPETQYFGPGTRLLVL.